The 22 T cell receptor beta chains below were found in one sample sequenced in a study of identical twins. A single record per CDR3 protein comes from TCRdb applying MiXCR to the 5' RACE reads. The repertoire holds about 190,000 distinct CDR3 sequences, with more than 15% as singletons. This same sample was also part of a study on T cells expressing NK-cell markers.

The sample comprised CD8+ T cells sorted from blood. Receptors were obtained from a woman between 18 and 30 years old in good health.

The J gene is TRBJ2-1, the V gene TRBV12-3 or TRBV12-4, with D unresolved. V lost 3 bases to trimming and J lost 6 bases, with 9 bases between them. The CDR3 extends over 13 amino acids. CDR3 nucleotide sequence: TGTGCCAGCAGTTTCGACATAACCAATGAGCAGTTCTTC. It is translated as CASSFDITNEQFF.

This chain joins TRBV4-2 and TRBJ2-3; D not resolved. V lost 4 bases and J 6 bases, leaving 8 bases between the germline ends. There are 12 residues in the CDR3. Per germline, CDR1 LGHNA and CDR2 YNFKEQ. The CDR3 reads CASSPQEDTQYF. CDR3 coding DNA: TGTGCCAGCAGCCCCCAAGAGGATACGCAGTATTTT.

In its sample, this clonotype was seen many times. V and J are TRBV6-4 and TRBJ2-1, with 10 nucleotides matching TRBD1. CDR1 MRHNA and CDR2 SNTAGT come from the germline V gene. V trimming: 2 bases; J trimming: 5 bases; junction bases outside the gene matches: 3. This CDR3 is 15 amino acids long. The DNA for the CDR3 is TGTGCCAGCAGTGACGGGACAGGGGAACACAATGAGCAGTTCTTC. It specifies CASSDGTGEHNEQFF.

This clonotype was seen a handful of times. V gene TRBV13 combines with J gene TRBJ2-1; perhaps D is TRBD1 or TRBD2 (5 bases each). Looked up from germline, CDR1 is PRHDT and CDR2 is FYEKMQ (reference sequence). The CDR3 sequence is 16 residues long. Trimming stripped 4 bases from V and 5 bases from J, with 18 bases between. The CDR3, as DNA: TGTGCCAGCAGCTATCAGGGTTATAGCGTCGACAATGAGCAGTTCTTC. Translation: CASSYQGYSVDNEQFF.

This clonotype came up a few times. J is TRBJ2-7 and V is TRBV11-2, with no clear D. Germline CDR1 SGHAT, CDR2 FQNNGV. Trimming took 4 bases from V and 0 from J, leaving 13 bases between them. This CDR3 has 15 residues. DNA of the CDR3: TGTGCCAGCAGCTATGGGCGGCTCCGCTCCTACGAGCAGTACTTC. Residues: CASSYGRLRSYEQYF.

The chain couples TRBV12-3 or TRBV12-4 to TRBJ1-2, with 8 bases aligning to TRBD1. The ends lost 6 bases at V and 4 bases at J; junction bases unmatched: 4. The CDR3 consists of 13 residues. In DNA form, the CDR3 reads TGTGCCAGCAGACCCGACAGGGGCTATGGCTACACCTTC. It encodes CASRPDRGYGYTF.

This chain connects TRBV12-3 or TRBV12-4 to TRBJ1-2, with D possibly matching TRBD1 (6 bases). The CDR3 extends over 15 amino acids. V was shortened by 1 base and J by 4 bases, with 13 bases between the two germline ends. In nucleotides, the CDR3 is TGTGCCAGCAGTTTAGGAACAGGGATGAGCTATGGCTACACCTTC. Its translation: CASSLGTGMSYGYTF.

The CDR3 DNA reads as TGTGCCAGCAGTTACCATAATTATAAGGGAAGCACTGAAGCTTTCTTT. Translation: CASSYHNYKGSTEAFF. This chain joins TRBV6-5 and TRBJ1-1, with D hard to call. CDR3 length equals 16 residues. The germline CDR1 and CDR2 sequences are MNHEY and SVGAGI. V lost 2 bases and J 4 bases, leaving 17 bases between the germline ends.

Only a few counts were recorded for this clonotype. The V call is TRBV7-2, the J call TRBJ2-7; D ambiguous. The V and J ends lost 1 base and 3 bases respectively, with 10 bases between them. Germline assignment: CDR1 SGHTA and CDR2 FQGNSA. The CDR3 has 14 amino acids. CDR3 protein: CASSLVDNDYEQYF. CDR3 in DNA: TGTGCCAGCAGCTTAGTCGACAATGACTACGAGCAGTACTTC.

In this sample, this clonotype turned up a few times. The chain is built from TRBV4-3 and TRBJ2-3; D gene uncertain. This CDR3 contains 18 residues. CDR1 and CDR2 (germline): LGHNA, YSLEER. Trimming stripped 1 base from V and 0 bases from J, with 17 bases between. CDR3 nucleotides: TGCGCCAGCAGCCAAGGACTCCCTCACCCCTCTAGCACAGATACGCAGTATTTT. Protein sequence: CASSQGLPHPSSTDTQYF.

This chain joins TRBV30 and TRBJ1-1, with D unclear. The CDR3 sequence is 12 residues long. CDR1 GTSNPN and CDR2 SVGIG come from the germline V gene (reference sequence). With 4 bases removed from V and 0 bases from J, the gap between germline ends came to 6 bases. CDR3 nucleotides: TGTGCCTGGAACCCGATGAACACTGAAGCTTTCTTT. Translated: CAWNPMNTEAFF.

This clonotype has only a few counts. The chain joins TRBV27 to TRBJ1-2, with 7 nucleotides matching TRBD1. J lost 7 bases, V lost 2 bases, and 13 bases had no gene match. Germline V gives CDR1 MNHEY, CDR2 SMNVEV (reference sequence). The CDR3 spans 16 residues. The CDR3 DNA reads as TGTGCCAGCAGTTTAAGTTTTAGGGACAGAGAAGCTGGCTACACCTTC. Its protein is CASSLSFRDREAGYTF.

The V gene is TRBV3-1, the J gene TRBJ2-7; no definite D call. CDR3 size: 13 residues. Germline values: CDR1 LGHDT, CDR2 YNNKEL (reference sequence). Trimming removed 7 bases at V and 2 bases at J, with 12 bases between. The DNA for the CDR3 is TGTGCCAGCAAAACGAGCACCGCCTACGAGCAGTACTTC. Translation: CASKTSTAYEQYF.

This rearrangement joins TRBV27 to TRBJ1-1; D might be TRBD1 (5 bases). Germline-derived CDR1 and CDR2 are MNHEY and SMNVEV (reference sequence). The V end was cut by 3 bases, the J end by 3 bases, with 11 bases between. The CDR3 length is 14 residues. CDR3 bases: TGTGCCAGCAGTTTTGGGTTGGGGGACACTGAAGCTTTCTTT. It yields the protein CASSFGLGDTEAFF.

This clonotype was seen more than once but under ten times. This chain uses TRBV5-6 with TRBJ1-1; tentative D call: TRBD1 (5 bases). Trimming pared 0 bases from V and 2 bases from J, leaving 11 bases between. The CDR3 spans 15 residues. From germline, CDR1 is SGHDT and CDR2 YYEEEE. CDR3 loop: CASSLGYGGNTEAFF. CDR3 DNA sequence: TGTGCCAGCAGCTTGGGGTATGGGGGAAACACTGAAGCTTTCTTT.

This clonotype was recorded a few times. The rearrangement links TRBV20-1 to TRBJ2-3; a weak D match, TRBD2 (7 bases). The CDR3 covers 14 residues. Trimming stripped 3 bases from V and 1 base from J, with 11 bases between. Germline loops: CDR1 DFQATT, CDR2 SNEGSKA (reference sequence). In DNA form, the CDR3 reads TGCAGTGCTAGGGGGGGGCCGGGCACAGATACGCAGTATTTT. This sequence encodes CSARGGPGTDTQYF.

This sequence joins TRBV7-3 and TRBJ2-1; D not resolved. V shed 1 base and J shed 2 bases, with 6 bases lying between them. The CDR3 is 14 residues long. Germline CDR1 reads SGHTA; CDR2 reads FQGTGA. The CDR3 DNA follows: TGTGCCAGCAGCTTAAGTCCGGCCTACAATGAGCAGTTCTTC. This translates into CASSLSPAYNEQFF.

V and J are TRBV5-5 and TRBJ1-1, with D possibly being TRBD1 (5 bases). The CDR3 consists of 16 residues. CDR1 is SGHKS, CDR2 YYEKEE, per germline (reference sequence). V was cut by 4 bases and J by 4 bases, with 20 bases left in between. The chain's CDR3 is CASSPSRRGWFTEAFF. The DNA of the CDR3 is TGTGCCAGCAGCCCTAGTCGGCGGGGGTGGTTCACTGAAGCTTTCTTT.

This clonotype was detected a few times. The chain links TRBV9 to TRBJ1-2; a possible D gene is TRBD1 (5 bases). Germline V gene lookup returns CDR1 SGDLS and CDR2 YYNGEE. The CDR3 consists of 14 residues. The germline V and J ends were trimmed by 3 bases and 8 bases, with 17 bases remaining between them. The CDR3 here is CASSERGTGGGYTF. The CDR3 coding sequence is TGTGCCAGCAGCGAGAGGGGAACCGGCGGCGGCTACACCTTC. Drawing the rest from reference TRBV9 and TRBJ1-2, the complete variable domain is DSGVTQTPKHLITATGQRVTLRCSPRSGDLSVYWYQQSLDQGLQFLIQYYNGEERAKGNILERFSAQQFPDLHSELNLSSLELGDSALYFCASSERGTGGGYTFGSGTRLTVV.

V usage is TRBV12-3 or TRBV12-4 and J usage is TRBJ1-5; a possible D gene is TRBD1 (6 bases). The V end was cut by 0 bases, the J end by 6 bases, with 18 bases between. This CDR3 comprises 17 residues. The CDR3 DNA reads TGTGCCAGCAGTTTAGCGATGGGTGCAGGGGTTCGTCAGCCCCAGCATTTT. Translated: CASSLAMGAGVRQPQHF.

V and J are TRBV20-1 and TRBJ1-1; TRBD1 might be the D (5 bases). Trimming stripped 0 bases from V and 0 bases from J, with 11 bases between. This CDR3 contains 15 residues. Looked up from germline, CDR1 is DFQATT and CDR2 is SNEGSKA (reference sequence). CDR3 protein: CSARDLTGLNTEAFF. Written as DNA, the CDR3 is TGCAGTGCTAGAGATCTCACAGGACTGAACACTGAAGCTTTCTTT.

This clonotype showed up just a few times. The genes are TRBV3-1 and TRBJ2-1; the match to TRBD2 covers 7 bases. Per germline, CDR1 LGHDT and CDR2 YNNKEL (reference sequence). This CDR3 comprises 17 residues. V was clipped by 1 base and J by 6 bases; unmatched bases: 12. The DNA for the CDR3 is TGTGCCAGCAGCCAAGTACCCTGGCTAGCGGTTTTCAATGAGCAGTTCTTC. Its translation: CASSQVPWLAVFNEQFF.